These 12 T cell receptor beta chains were all obtained from the same sample, sequenced in a study of cytomegalovirus exposure and HLA in healthy donors (dated by TCRdb to the late 2010s). Preparation of the library involved the immunoSEQ multiplex PCR assay. For the multiplex PCR, a mixture combining 60 forward primers for TCR Vbeta segments and 13 reverse primers for TCR Jbeta segments was used. Sourced from immuneACCESS, this table was stored by TCRdb with only in-frame sequences that have V and J called. A share of the clones is absent; for the studies checked, an unresolved V gene accounts for under half, and the remainder has no known explanation. Across this sample there are 200,000 or so clones, with 82% seen only once. Of the sample, around 2.7% falls within the top ten clones. Sequenced sample: PBMCs. The receptors derive from a woman in her 40s in good health and CMV-seronegative.

The V call is TRBV2, the J call TRBJ1-1, with a tentative D call TRBD1 (5 bases). Germline CDR1 SNHLY, CDR2 FYNNEI. Between the trimmed V and J ends, which lost 0 bases and 3 bases, there was a span of 11 bases. This CDR3 has 15 amino acids. CDR3 loop: CASSEARWGDTEAFF. As DNA, the CDR3 is TGTGCCAGCAGTGAAGCAAGGTGGGGGGACACTGAAGCTTTCTTT.

The sample holds a few counts of this clone. CDR3 loop: CASSPSSLTQYF. In nucleotides, the CDR3 is TGTGCCAGCAGCCCCTCGTCTCTTACGCAGTATTTT. The rearrangement links TRBV7-9 to TRBJ2-3, with D unresolved. Trimming shortened V by 5 bases and J by 8 bases, and 11 bases separated the two germline ends. Germline CDR1 is SEHNR and CDR2 is FQNEAQ (reference sequence). The CDR3 runs to 12 residues.

The chain couples TRBV6-1 to TRBJ1-4; no clear D gene. V was clipped by 2 bases and J by 3 bases, with 19 bases between them. The CDR3 runs to 18 residues. Germline values: CDR1 MNHNS, CDR2 SASEGT. In nucleotides, the CDR3 is TGTGCCAGCAGTGAATTGGGGTCGTCTAGGAGGTCTAATGAAAAACTGTTTTTT. Its translation is CASSELGSSRRSNEKLFF.

Here the CDR3 reads CASSQDAGRLTNYGYTF. The CDR3 DNA reads TGCGCCAGCAGCCAAGATGCCGGCAGACTAACTAACTATGGCTACACCTTC. The chain combines TRBV4-1 with TRBJ1-2, with no clear D. The CDR3 extends over 17 amino acids. V was shortened by 0 bases and J by 0 bases, with 14 bases between the two germline ends. Per germline, CDR1 MGHRA and CDR2 YSYEKL.

This clone appeared once. V and J are TRBV2 and TRBJ1-4; D is ambiguous. The V end lost 5 bases, the J end lost 10 bases, and 14 bases lay between the germline ends. The CDR3 extends over 13 amino acids. Germline-derived CDR1 and CDR2 are SNHLY and FYNNEI. This CDR3 is CASSLGIAAKLFF. For the CDR3, the DNA is TGTGCCAGCAGTCTCGGGATTGCGGCAAAACTGTTTTTT.

Of note for this clone: A read error may produce the germline difference seen at one junction end. The rearrangement joins TRBV4-1 to TRBJ1-1, with D tentatively TRBD1 (6 bases). This CDR3 is 11 amino acids long. CDR1 is MGHRA and CDR2 is YSYEKL in the germline V gene. CDR3 sequence (DNA): TGCGCCACCAGCAGGGGCACTGAAGCTTTCTTT. Translating it yields CATSRGTEAFF.

The V gene is TRBV11-2, the J gene TRBJ2-1; D is possibly TRBD2 (5 bases). The germline CDR1 and CDR2 sequences are SGHAT and FQNNGV. This CDR3 comprises 12 residues. Trimming removed 0 bases from V and 9 bases from J, with 6 bases in between. CDR3 region: CASSLEAGEQFF. CDR3 coding DNA: TGTGCCAGCAGCTTAGAGGCGGGTGAGCAGTTCTTC.

The chain joins TRBV7-9 to TRBJ2-5; possibly TRBD1 for D (5 bases). The J call may be incorrect, as the DNA end agrees better with TRBJ2-7. CDR1 SEHNR and CDR2 FQNEAQ come from the germline V gene (reference sequence). CDR3 size: 14 residues. The CDR3 is CASSLATGLYEQYF. As DNA, the CDR3 is TGTGCCAGCAGCTTAGCCACAGGCCTATACGAGCAGTACTTC.

The chain links TRBV6-6 to TRBJ1-5; 10 nucleotides agree with TRBD1. This CDR3 comprises 16 residues. The germline V gene has CDR1 MNHNY and CDR2 SVGAGI (reference sequence). Unmatched junction bases numbered 9, after V lost 6 bases and J lost 4 bases. CDR3 DNA sequence: TGTGCCAGCAGCCCTCTAGGGACAGGGGAAAATCAGCCCCAGCATTTT. Amino acids: CASSPLGTGENQPQHF.

This rearrangement joins TRBV27 to TRBJ1-1; tentative D call: TRBD1 (6 bases). V was clipped by 6 bases and J by 1 base, with 12 bases between them. The CDR3 is made up of 14 amino acids. Germline-derived CDR1 and CDR2 are MNHEY and SMNVEV (reference sequence). The CDR3 nucleotides read TGTGCCAGCAGCCTCAGGGGTGGGAACACTGAAGCTTTCTTT. Its translation: CASSLRGGNTEAFF.

V usage is TRBV7-2 and J usage is TRBJ2-1, with D hard to call. CDR3 size: 12 residues. Germline CDR1 is SGHTA and CDR2 is FQGNSA. V was shortened by 3 bases and J by 6 bases, with 6 bases between the two germline ends. The chain's CDR3 is CASSLLSNEQFF. The CDR3 DNA sequence: TGTGCCAGCAGCTTGTTATCCAATGAGCAGTTCTTC. Looking up the rest from reference TRBV7-2 and TRBJ2-1 gives the full variable domain: GAGVSQSPSNKVTEKGKDVELRCDPISGHTALYWYRQSLGQGLEFLIYFQGNSAPDKSGLPSDRFSAERTGGSVSTLTIQRTQQEDSAVYLCASSLLSNEQFFGPGTRLTVL.

The chain employs TRBV5-4 and TRBJ1-4; TRBD1 matches at 8 bases. Germline V lookup: CDR1 SGHNT, CDR2 YYREEE (reference sequence). This CDR3 comprises 14 residues. J was trimmed by 8 bases and V by 5 bases; bases with no gene match: 8. The CDR3 protein is CASSLQGVSEKLFF. For the CDR3, the DNA is TGTGCCAGCAGTCTACAGGGGGTTTCGGAAAAACTGTTTTTT.